There are a few counts of the clone carrying this TCR beta chain. What it binds is not known. The CDR3 extends over 15 amino acids. Germline loops: CDR1 DFQATT, CDR2 SNEGSKA (reference sequence). The ends were cut back, 3 bases at V and 7 bases at J, with 16 bases in the middle. This entry comes from a study of early T cells in non-severe SARS-CoV-2 infection. Whole-study context: From unsorted whole blood, bulk RNA was sequenced, and the chains remained unpaired. General study findings and limits: Missing private and CD4 specificities, VDJdb matching favored anti-spike CD8 responses.

Individual cDNA molecules carried attached unique molecular identifiers. In TCRdb, the 5' RACE reads were re-called with MiXCR into one record per CDR3 protein. The profile shows about 83,000 distinct CDR3 sequences, 8.5% to 12% of them singletons. This specimen was whole blood, taken at baseline. The chain recombines TRBV20-1 with TRBJ1-6; D possibly corresponds to TRBD1 (6 bases). The clonotype originates from an adult who was a healthcare worker with PCR-confirmed SARS-CoV-2 infection or an uninfected control (not recorded which). As DNA, the CDR3 is TGCAGTGCTAGTAAGCGGCCAGGGGAAAATTCACCCCTCCACTTT. It yields the protein CSASKRPGENSPLHF.